The clone carrying this TCR beta chain turned up a few times. Its antigen remains unknown. Germline CDR1 is MNHNY and CDR2 is SVGAGI (reference sequence). The CDR3 is 16 residues long. J lost 6 bases, V lost 5 bases, and 9 bases had no gene match. This sample was included in a study of cytomegalovirus exposure and HLA in healthy donors. General observations from the study: Donors were assumed by presence/absence analyses to have roughly uniform sequencing depth.

PCR involved 60 Vbeta and 13 Jbeta primers. Clones were sequenced by immunoSEQ multiplex PCR, and TCRdb holds only the in-frame ones, with some missing. Of approximately 110,000 clones in the sample, roughly 74% were seen once. The chain couples TRBV6-6 to TRBJ2-2; the match to TRBD1 covers 10 bases. The TCR was taken from a woman between 45 and 65 years old in good health and CMV-seropositive. Specimen: PBMCs. This chain's CDR3 is CASSPLTGGPSGELFF. The CDR3 region has the DNA TGTGCCAGCAGTCCACTGACAGGGGGCCCATCCGGGGAGCTGTTTTTT.